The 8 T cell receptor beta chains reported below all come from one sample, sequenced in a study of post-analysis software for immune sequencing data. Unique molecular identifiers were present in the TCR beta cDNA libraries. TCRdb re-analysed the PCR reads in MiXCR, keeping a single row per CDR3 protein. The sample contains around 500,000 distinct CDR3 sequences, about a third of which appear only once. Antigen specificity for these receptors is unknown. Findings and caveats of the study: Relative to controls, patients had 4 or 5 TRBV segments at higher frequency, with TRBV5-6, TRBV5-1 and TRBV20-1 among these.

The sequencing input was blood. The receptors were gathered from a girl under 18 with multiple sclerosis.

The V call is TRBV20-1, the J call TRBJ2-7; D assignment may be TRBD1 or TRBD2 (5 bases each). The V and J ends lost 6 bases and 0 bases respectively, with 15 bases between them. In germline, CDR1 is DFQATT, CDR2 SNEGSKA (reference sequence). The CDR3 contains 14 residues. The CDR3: CSAESGGSSYEQYF. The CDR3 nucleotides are TGCAGTGCGGAGAGTGGGGGTAGCTCCTACGAGCAGTACTTC.

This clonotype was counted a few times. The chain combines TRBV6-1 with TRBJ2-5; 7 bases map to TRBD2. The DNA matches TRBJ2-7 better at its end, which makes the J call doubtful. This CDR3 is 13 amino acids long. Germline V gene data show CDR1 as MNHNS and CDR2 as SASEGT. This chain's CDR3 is CASSIGEGHEQYF. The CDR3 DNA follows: TGTGCCAGCAGCATCGGGGAGGGGCACGAGCAGTACTTC.

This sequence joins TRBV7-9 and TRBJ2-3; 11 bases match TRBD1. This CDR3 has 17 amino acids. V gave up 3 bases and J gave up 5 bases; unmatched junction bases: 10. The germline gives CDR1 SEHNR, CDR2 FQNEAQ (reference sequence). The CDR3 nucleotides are TGTGCCAGCAGCTTTCACCGGGACAGGGGGACAGAAGATACGCAGTATTTT. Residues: CASSFHRDRGTEDTQYF.

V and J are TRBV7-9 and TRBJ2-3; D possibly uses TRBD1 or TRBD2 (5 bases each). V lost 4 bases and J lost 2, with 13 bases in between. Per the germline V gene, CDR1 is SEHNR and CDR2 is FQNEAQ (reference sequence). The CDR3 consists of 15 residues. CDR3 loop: CASSSAGTYTDTQYF. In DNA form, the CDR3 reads TGTGCCAGCAGCTCCGCCGGGACCTACACAGATACGCAGTATTTT.

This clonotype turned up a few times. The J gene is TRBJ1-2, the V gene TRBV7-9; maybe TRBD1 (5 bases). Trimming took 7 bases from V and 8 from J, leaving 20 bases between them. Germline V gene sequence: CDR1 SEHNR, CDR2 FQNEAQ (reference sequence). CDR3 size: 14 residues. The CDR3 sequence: CASIKDTNAAGYTF. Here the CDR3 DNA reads TGTGCCAGCATCAAGGACACTAATGCGGCGGGCTACACCTTC.

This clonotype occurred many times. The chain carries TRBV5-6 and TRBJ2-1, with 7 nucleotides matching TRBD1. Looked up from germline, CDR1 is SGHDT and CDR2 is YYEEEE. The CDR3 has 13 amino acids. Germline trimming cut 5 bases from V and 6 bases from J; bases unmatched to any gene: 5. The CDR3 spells CASRPTGVNEQFF. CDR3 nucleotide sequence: TGTGCCAGCAGACCAACAGGGGTCAATGAGCAGTTCTTC.

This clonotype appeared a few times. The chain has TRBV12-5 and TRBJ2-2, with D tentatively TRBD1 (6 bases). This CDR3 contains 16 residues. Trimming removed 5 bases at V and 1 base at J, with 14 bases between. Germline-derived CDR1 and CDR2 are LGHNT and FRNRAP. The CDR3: CASGLIGTLNTGELFF. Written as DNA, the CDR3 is TGTGCTAGTGGTCTAATCGGGACACTGAACACCGGGGAGCTGTTTTTT.

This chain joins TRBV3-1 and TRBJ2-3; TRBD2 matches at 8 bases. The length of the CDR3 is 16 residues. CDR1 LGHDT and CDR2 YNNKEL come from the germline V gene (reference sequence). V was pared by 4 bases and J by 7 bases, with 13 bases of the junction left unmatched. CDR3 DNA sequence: TGTGCCAGCAGCCCAATGGGACTAGGGGGAACGAATACGCAGTATTTT. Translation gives CASSPMGLGGTNTQYF.